Each of the 30 T cell receptor beta chains below was sequenced from the same sample in a study of T-cell reconstitution after alpha-beta-depleted transplantation in children. The TCRbeta library incorporated unique molecular identifiers. TCRdb passed the PCR reads through MiXCR, listing each CDR3 protein once. The sample has about 300,000 distinct CDR3 sequences, about a tenth seen once. The sequencing used PBMCs, collected before TCRalphabeta/CD19-depleted stem cell transplant. The receptors were gathered from a boy in the first two years of life with acute myeloid leukemia, due to receive a stem cell transplant.

Ten or more counts support this clonotype. The chain carries TRBV2 and TRBJ2-6; D uncertain. Between the trimmed V and J ends, which lost 8 bases and 12 bases, there was a span of 14 bases. Germline CDR1 SNHLY, CDR2 FYNNEI. CDR3 length: 12 amino acids. The DNA of the CDR3 is TGTGCCAGCGTCTTGGCCCCTGGCGTCCTGACTTTC. Translating it yields CASVLAPGVLTF.

This clonotype occurred many times. The chain employs TRBV28 and TRBJ2-7; possible D gene TRBD1, 5 bases. CDR1 and CDR2 (germline): MDHEN, SYDVKM. V lost 8 bases and J lost 4, with 24 bases in between. This CDR3 region has 16 residues. The CDR3 coding sequence is TGTGCCAGCTTCCCCACTGACGGACATAAATTTTACGAGCAGTACTTC. Protein: CASFPTDGHKFYEQYF.

The chain employs TRBV6-6 and TRBJ2-5; perhaps TRBD1 as D (5 bases). This CDR3 spans 13 amino acids. Germline V CDR1 and CDR2: MNHNY, SVGAGI (reference sequence). V was cut by 5 bases and J by 7 bases, with 14 bases left in between. CDR3 bases: TGTGCCAGCAGTACCCAGGGAAAGGGGACCCAGTACTTC. Translating gives CASSTQGKGTQYF.

This clonotype was seen repeatedly, ten times or more. The chain is built from TRBV29-1 and TRBJ2-5; 9 bases are a match to TRBD1. The germline V gene has CDR1 SQVTM and CDR2 ANQGSEA. V was clipped by 1 base and J by 7 bases; unmatched bases: 10. The CDR3 covers 15 residues. The CDR3 nucleotides read TGCAGCGTTGAAGGTCCGGGACAGGGTTGGGGGACCCAGTACTTC. Translated: CSVEGPGQGWGTQYF.

The chain uses TRBV7-2 and TRBJ2-7; perhaps D is TRBD1 or TRBD2 (6 bases each). The V end lost 7 bases, the J end lost 3 bases, and 19 bases lay between the germline ends. CDR3 length equals 15 residues. Germline V lookup: CDR1 SGHTA, CDR2 FQGNSA. The CDR3 protein is CASTIGGLGVYEQYF. CDR3 sequence (DNA): TGTGCCAGCACCATTGGGGGGCTTGGTGTCTACGAGCAGTACTTC.

At least ten counts were recorded for this clonotype. The chain has TRBV7-9 and TRBJ1-2; 8 nucleotides agree with TRBD1. The germline gives CDR1 SEHNR, CDR2 FQNEAQ (reference sequence). J gave up 3 bases and V 4 bases, and 1 base lay outside the gene matches. The CDR3 spans 13 residues. The CDR3: CASSSDRDYGYTF. CDR3 nucleotides: TGTGCCAGCAGCTCGGACAGGGACTATGGCTACACCTTC.

The chain combines TRBV4-3 with TRBJ2-1, with a possible D match to TRBD2 (5 bases). TRBJ2-7 matches the DNA end more closely, so the J call is doubtful. The germline CDR1 and CDR2 sequences are LGHNA and YSLEER. This CDR3 region has 18 residues. CDR3 in amino acids: CASSQEITWRSLWNEQYF. The DNA for the CDR3 is TGCGCCAGCAGCCAAGAAATCACTTGGAGGTCCCTCTGGAATGAGCAGTACTTC.

The sample holds many counts of this clonotype. The rearrangement uses TRBV6-1 and TRBJ2-7; TRBD1 aligns across 9 bases. The length of the CDR3 is 16 residues. Germline CDR1 is MNHNS and CDR2 is SASEGT. V lost 4 bases to trimming and J lost 1 base; unmatched junction nucleotides: 8. The CDR3 spells CASSVAGTGLSYEQYF. In DNA form, the CDR3 reads TGTGCCAGCAGTGTAGCCGGGACAGGGCTTTCCTACGAGCAGTACTTC.

This clonotype was recorded at least ten times. This chain links TRBV28 with TRBJ1-1; tentative D call: TRBD1 (5 bases). CDR1 is MDHEN and CDR2 is SYDVKM in the germline V gene. The CDR3 is made up of 17 amino acids. The V end was cut by 6 bases, the J end by 3 bases, with 23 bases between. In nucleotides, the CDR3 is TGTGCCAGCAGCCTGCCCCTTTCAGGGATAGGGTACACTGAAGCTTTCTTT. Residues: CASSLPLSGIGYTEAFF. Looking up the rest from reference TRBV28 and TRBJ1-1 gives the full variable domain: DVKVTQSSRYLVKRTGEKVFLECVQDMDHENMFWYRQDPGLGLRLIYFSYDVKMKEKGDIPEGYSVSREKKERFSLILESASTNQTSMYLCASSLPLSGIGYTEAFFGQGTRLTVV.

Of note for this clonotype: A much larger clone differs by one base, so this may be a read error. The chain carries TRBV7-9 and TRBJ1-4; D not certain. The CDR3 totals 14 residues. With 0 bases removed from V and 7 bases from J, the gap between germline ends came to 9 bases. CDR1 and CDR2 from the germline V gene are SEHNR and FQNEAQ (reference sequence). CDR3 sequence (DNA): TGTGCCAGCAGCTTAGCTTCCGTGGTTGAAAAACTGTTTTTT. It is translated as CASSLASVVEKLFF. The complete variable domain, with remaining parts taken from reference TRBV7-9 and TRBJ1-4, reads DTGVSQNPRHKITKRGQNVTFRCDPISEHNRLYWYRQTLGQGPEFLTYFQNEAQLEKSRLLSDRFSAERPKGSFSTLEIQRTEQGDSAMYLCASSLASVVEKLFFGSGTQLSVL.

This clonotype was found a few times. The rearrangement links TRBV4-1 to TRBJ2-4; no firm D call. The CDR3 is 16 amino acids. Per germline, CDR1 MGHRA and CDR2 YSYEKL. V dropped 1 base and J dropped 0 bases, with 10 bases sitting between them. The CDR3 DNA follows: TGCGCCAGCAGCCAAGGTCGGTTACTAGCCAAAAACATTCAGTACTTC. This gives the protein CASSQGRLLAKNIQYF.

This clonotype was counted at least ten times. The junction departs from the called germline gene at one end, perhaps through a read error. The chain joins TRBV9 to TRBJ1-6; D possibly corresponds to TRBD1 (5 bases). Germline V gene sequence: CDR1 SGDLS, CDR2 YYNGEE. CDR3 length: 14 amino acids. CDR3 sequence: CASSEQAANPPLHF. Written as DNA, the CDR3 is TGTGCCAGCAGCGAACAGGCCGCTAATCCACCCCTCCACTTT.

This clonotype was counted ten times or more. J is TRBJ2-2 and V is TRBV4-3, with 7 bases fitting TRBD2. With V trimmed by 0 bases and J by 4 bases, 8 bases remained unmatched. Per the germline V gene, CDR1 is LGHNA and CDR2 is YSLEER. The CDR3 covers 17 residues. CDR3 in DNA: TGCGCCAGCAGCCAAGACGGGGAGGGAGGCCCCACCGGGGAGCTGTTTTTT. It encodes CASSQDGEGGPTGELFF.

This clonotype was recorded at least ten times. The V call is TRBV10-3, the J call TRBJ2-2; D is unresolved. Germline loops: CDR1 ENHRY, CDR2 SYGVKD. Trimming took off 3 bases at V and 5 bases at J, with 1 base between the two ends. This CDR3 has 11 residues. CDR3 in DNA: TGTGCCATCAGTGAAACCGGGGAGCTGTTTTTT. Amino acids: CAISETGELFF.

Ten or more counts support this clonotype. This rearrangement joins TRBV12-3 or TRBV12-4 to TRBJ2-4; no clear D. The CDR3 runs 14 residues. Trimming removed 3 bases at V and 0 bases at J, with 6 bases between. The CDR3 sequence: CASSFWLAKNIQYF. CDR3 in DNA: TGTGCCAGCAGTTTTTGGCTAGCCAAAAACATTCAGTACTTC.

This clonotype has only a few counts. The gene calls are TRBV6-1 and TRBJ1-5; no clear D gene. CDR1 MNHNS and CDR2 SASEGT come from the germline V gene. The CDR3 extends over 14 amino acids. V was cut by 0 bases and J by 4 bases, with 7 bases left in between. As DNA, the CDR3 is TGTGCCAGCAGTGAAGCGGCGGGTAATCAGCCCCAGCATTTT. Amino acids: CASSEAAGNQPQHF.

Many counts were recorded for this clonotype. This chain joins TRBV20-1 and TRBJ2-6, with a possible D match to TRBD2 (6 bases). V was shortened by 6 bases and J by 1 base, with 10 bases between the two germline ends. This CDR3 contains 14 residues. CDR1 and CDR2 (germline): DFQATT, SNEGSKA (reference sequence). The CDR3 spells CSAERVSGANVLTF. The DNA for the CDR3 is TGCAGTGCGGAGCGGGTATCTGGGGCCAACGTCCTGACTTTC.

V usage is TRBV30 and J usage is TRBJ2-1, with 9 bases matching TRBD2. The ends lost 3 bases at V and 4 bases at J; junction bases unmatched: 4. This CDR3 region has 14 residues. CDR1 and CDR2 from the germline V gene are GTSNPN and SVGIG (reference sequence). The CDR3 loop is CAWRAGGSYNEQFF. The CDR3 DNA is TGTGCCTGGAGGGCGGGGGGGTCTTACAATGAGCAGTTCTTC.

This clonotype was observed a handful of times. This chain uses TRBV20-1 with TRBJ1-1, with 9 bases lining up with TRBD1. V was clipped by 1 base and J by 1 base; unmatched bases: 7. This CDR3 is built from 16 residues. From germline, CDR1 is DFQATT and CDR2 SNEGSKA (reference sequence). CDR3 nucleotide sequence: TGCAGTGCTAGAGTTCCCCGGACAGGGGCGAACACTGAAGCTTTCTTT. Its protein is CSARVPRTGANTEAFF.

This chain uses TRBV13 with TRBJ2-3, with a possible D match to TRBD2 (6 bases). The V gene lost 0 bases and the J gene lost 1 base, with 14 bases spanning the gap. CDR1 and CDR2 from the germline V gene are PRHDT and FYEKMQ (reference sequence). The CDR3 totals 17 residues. The CDR3 is CASSLGLGTSRTDTQYF. The CDR3 nucleotides read TGTGCCAGCAGCTTAGGCCTCGGAACTAGCCGCACAGATACGCAGTATTTT.

This clonotype occurred many times. The chain couples TRBV2 to TRBJ2-1, with D possibly TRBD1 on 6 matching bases. Per germline, CDR1 SNHLY and CDR2 FYNNEI. Trimming stripped 6 bases from V and 0 bases from J, with 9 bases between. The CDR3 sequence is 14 residues long. The CDR3 spells CASRAGVSYNEQFF. The CDR3 DNA reads TGTGCCAGCAGGGCAGGGGTCTCCTACAATGAGCAGTTCTTC.

The sample holds many counts of this clonotype. The chain uses TRBV7-3 and TRBJ2-1; 13 nucleotides match TRBD2. CDR3 size: 16 residues. V lost 5 bases and J lost 6; bases outside the gene matches: 7. Germline V gene data show CDR1 as SGHTA and CDR2 as FQGTGA. The CDR3 DNA sequence: TGTGCCAGCAGCCCATCGACTAGCGGGAGGTCCAATGAGCAGTTCTTC. Its translation: CASSPSTSGRSNEQFF.

This clonotype was observed many times. The chain joins TRBV12-3 or TRBV12-4 to TRBJ2-1, with a tentative D call TRBD1 (6 bases). Trimming pared 6 bases from V and 3 bases from J, leaving 15 bases between. The CDR3 spans 15 residues. The CDR3 DNA sequence: TGTGCCAGCAGCAATGGGGGACATTACTACAATGAGCAGTTCTTC. Protein product: CASSNGGHYYNEQFF.

This chain uses TRBV5-4 with TRBJ1-2; TRBD1 agrees at 8 bases. CDR1 is SGHNT, CDR2 YYREEE, per germline (reference sequence). Unmatched junction bases numbered 7, after V lost 4 bases and J lost 8 bases. The CDR3 loop spans 13 amino acids. The CDR3 loop reads CASSTDRARGYTF. The DNA for the CDR3 is TGTGCCAGCAGCACGGACAGGGCACGCGGCTACACCTTC. The entire variable domain, with the rest obtained from reference TRBV5-4 and TRBJ1-2, is as follows: ETGVTQSPTHLIKTRGQQVTLRCSSQSGHNTVSWYQQALGQGPQFIFQYYREEENGRGNFPPRFSGLQFPNYSSELNVNALELDDSALYLCASSTDRARGYTFGSGTRLTVV.

This chain uses TRBV7-8 with TRBJ2-5; tentative D call: TRBD1 (6 bases). The germline V and J ends were trimmed by 1 base and 5 bases, with 17 bases remaining between them. The germline V gene has CDR1 SGHVS and CDR2 FQNEAQ. The CDR3 is made up of 16 amino acids. CDR3 nucleotides: TGTGCCAGCAGCTTAGGTCCCCAGGGGATACACGAGACCCAGTACTTC. As protein: CASSLGPQGIHETQYF.

This clonotype was counted a few times. The chain joins TRBV12-3 or TRBV12-4 to TRBJ2-1; 7 bases match TRBD2. The J segment lost 7 bases and the V segment lost 4 bases, leaving 7 bases of the junction unmatched. This CDR3 contains 14 residues. CDR3 sequence: CASSSSGNSNEQFF. The CDR3 region has the DNA TGTGCCAGCAGTTCCAGCGGGAATAGTAATGAGCAGTTCTTC.

This clonotype was counted at least ten times. V usage is TRBV27 and J usage is TRBJ2-1, with a weak D call TRBD2 (6 bases). CDR1 is MNHEY, CDR2 SMNVEV, per germline (reference sequence). This CDR3 is built from 14 residues. Trimming removed 6 bases from V and 8 bases from J, with 17 bases in between. CDR3 DNA sequence: TGTGCCAGCAGACCGGGACTCATAGTATATGAGCAGTTCTTC. Protein sequence: CASRPGLIVYEQFF.

Notes on this clonotype: A much larger clone differs by one base, so this may be a read error. J is TRBJ2-1 and V is TRBV5-1, with 12 bases matching TRBD1. Per the germline V gene, CDR1 is SGHRS and CDR2 is YFSETQ. Trimming removed 4 bases from V and 8 bases from J; junction bases left unmatched: 4. The CDR3 extends over 14 amino acids. The CDR3 sequence: CASSLGTGGDEQFF. The DNA of the CDR3 is TGCGCCAGCAGCCTAGGGACAGGGGGCGATGAGCAGTTCTTC.

This clonotype came up many times. The chain carries TRBV21-1 and TRBJ2-7; the table's D call TRBD2 went unverified against the DNA. TRBV21-1 constitutes a pseudogene. The CDR3 has 15 residues. The CDR3 sequence: CASTTGLAATYEQYF. The CDR3, as DNA: TGTGCCAGCACCACGGGACTAGCAGCGACCTACGAGCAGTACTTC.

This clonotype was detected ten times or more. This chain connects TRBV10-3 to TRBJ2-1; D not resolved. Germline-derived CDR1 and CDR2 are ENHRY and SYGVKD. The V end was cut by 8 bases, the J end by 5 bases, with 10 bases between. CDR3 length: 12 amino acids. CDR3 protein: CAISLSDNEQFF. In DNA, the CDR3 is TGTGCCATCTCTTTGTCCGACAATGAGCAGTTCTTC.